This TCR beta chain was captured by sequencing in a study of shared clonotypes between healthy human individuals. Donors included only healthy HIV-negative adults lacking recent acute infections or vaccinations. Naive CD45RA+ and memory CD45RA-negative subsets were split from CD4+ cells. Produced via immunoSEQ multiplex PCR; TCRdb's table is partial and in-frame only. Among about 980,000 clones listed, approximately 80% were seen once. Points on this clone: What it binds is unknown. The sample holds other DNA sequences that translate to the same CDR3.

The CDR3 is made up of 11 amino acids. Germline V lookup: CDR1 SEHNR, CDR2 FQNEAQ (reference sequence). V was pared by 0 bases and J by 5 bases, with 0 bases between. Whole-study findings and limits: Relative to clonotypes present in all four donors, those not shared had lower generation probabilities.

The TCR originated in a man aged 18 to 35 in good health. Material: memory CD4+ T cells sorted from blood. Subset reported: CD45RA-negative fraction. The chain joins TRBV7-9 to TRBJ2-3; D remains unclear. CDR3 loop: CASSLADTQYF. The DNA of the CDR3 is TGTGCCAGCAGCTTAGCAGATACGCAGTATTTT.